This TCR beta chain was documented in a study of shared clonotypes between healthy human individuals. As for the study in general: For every donor, three CD4 naive, three CD4 memory, two CD8 naive and one CD8 memory plates were used. Points from the study as a whole: Non-shared clonotypes had lower generation probabilities than those shared by all four donors.

For this clone: Its antigen is unknown.

Naive CD8 cells lacked CD45RO and underwent positive selection for CCR7, leaving out terminally differentiated effector memory CD45RA+ cells. Each replicate PCR on the sorted subsets used approximately 180 ng DNA (approximately 27,000 T cell genomes). Measured with immunoSEQ multiplex PCR; TCRdb has only the in-frame clones, and not every one. Seen here are around 610,000 clones, around 96% observed once, and the top ten hold more than 0.085%. The CDR3 is 14 amino acids. Material for sequencing was naive CD8+ T cells sorted from blood. The rearrangement uses TRBV21-1 and TRBJ1-2; the table assigns TRBD1, which was not confirmed against the DNA. TRBV21-1 is designated a pseudogene. This receptor was identified in a woman younger than 45 in good health. Here the CDR3 reads CASSKGQGSGGYTF. In DNA form, the CDR3 reads TGTGCCAGCAGCAAAGGCCAGGGGTCGGGAGGCTACACCTTC.